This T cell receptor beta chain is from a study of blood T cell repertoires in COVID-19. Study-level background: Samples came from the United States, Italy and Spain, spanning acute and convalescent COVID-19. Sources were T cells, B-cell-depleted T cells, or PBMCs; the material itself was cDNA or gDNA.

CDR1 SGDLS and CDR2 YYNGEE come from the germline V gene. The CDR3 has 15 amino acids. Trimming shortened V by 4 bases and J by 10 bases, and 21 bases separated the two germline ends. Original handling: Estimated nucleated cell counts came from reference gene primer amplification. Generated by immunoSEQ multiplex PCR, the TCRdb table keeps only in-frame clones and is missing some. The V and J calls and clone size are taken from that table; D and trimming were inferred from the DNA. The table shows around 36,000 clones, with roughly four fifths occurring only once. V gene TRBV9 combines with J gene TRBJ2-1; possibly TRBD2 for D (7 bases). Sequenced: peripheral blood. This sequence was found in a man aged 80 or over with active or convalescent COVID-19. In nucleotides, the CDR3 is TGTGCCAGCAGCTCCACATGGGGGAGGGGGAACGAGCAGTTCTTC. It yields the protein CASSSTWGRGNEQFF.